The sequence of this TCR beta chain was determined in a study of beta chain features in type 1 diabetes. Study-level results: Patients with type 1 diabetes showed fewer VDJ junction insertions and more deletions. Any PCR bias toward short templates would affect both groups alike. In the patient group, naive, central memory and Treg TCRB repertoires seemed more alike than in the healthy donor group.

Cells sorted by CD45RO/CCR7/CD25/CD127/CD95/CD27 comprised CD4+ naive, central memory, regulatory and stem cell-like memory cells. Details on this clone: Its antigen is not known.

The study reverse transcribed the entire isolated RNA, so it sequenced expressed TCRB transcripts. TCRdb's table, derived via immunoSEQ multiplex PCR, lists solely in-frame clones and lacks some. The sample comprises around 350,000 clones, roughly an eighth of which are singletons, and 0.017% rests with the top ten. The junction had 7 bases not matched to a gene; V was cut back by 4 bases and J by 1 base. Per the germline V gene, CDR1 is SGHAT and CDR2 is FQDESV (reference sequence). CDR3 length equals 15 residues. The sequenced material came from naive CD4+ T cells from blood. The source of this sequence is a man aged 18 to 29 in good health. V is TRBV11-1 and J is TRBJ2-7; 7 bases agree with TRBD1. The CDR3 DNA follows: TGTGCCAGCAGCTCGGTTGGACAGGTATCCTACGAGCAGTACTTC. It is translated as CASSSVGQVSYEQYF.